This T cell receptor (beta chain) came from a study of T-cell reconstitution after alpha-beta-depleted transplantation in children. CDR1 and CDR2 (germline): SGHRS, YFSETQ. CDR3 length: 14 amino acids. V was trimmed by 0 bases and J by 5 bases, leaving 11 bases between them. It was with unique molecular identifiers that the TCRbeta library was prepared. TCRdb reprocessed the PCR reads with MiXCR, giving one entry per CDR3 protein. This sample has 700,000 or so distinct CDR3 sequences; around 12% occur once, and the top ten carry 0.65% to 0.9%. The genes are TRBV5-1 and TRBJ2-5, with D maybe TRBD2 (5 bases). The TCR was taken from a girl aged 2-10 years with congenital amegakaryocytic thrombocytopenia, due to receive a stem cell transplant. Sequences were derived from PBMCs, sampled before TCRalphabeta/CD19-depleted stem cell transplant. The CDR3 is CASSLVSRGETQYF. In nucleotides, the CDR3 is TGCGCCAGCAGCTTGGTCTCGCGCGGGGAGACCCAGTACTTC.